The T cell receptor beta chain under discussion was sequenced for a study of graft-versus-host responses after intestinal transplantation (dated by TCRdb to the early 2020s). Looking at the study overall: Recipients received multivisceral, liver-intestinal, or isolated intestinal transplants. Anti-thymocyte globulin induction was given to all recipients, followed by maintenance tacrolimus and steroids for about 3 years. After intestinal transplantation, graft-versus-host and host-versus-graft alloreactive T cell clones in the graft, circulation and bone marrow were tracked using bulk TCR-beta CDR3 sequencing. To identify alloreactive clones, pre-transplant mixed lymphocyte reaction products were sequenced and then compared with unstimulated pre-transplant donor and recipient T cells. A cohort of fewer than 25 intestinal transplant recipients, including one retransplant, was enrolled, and 3 patients lacking pretransplant specimens were excluded. Donor T cell macrochimerism was defined as a peak of at least 4% donor T cells among recipient peripheral blood mononuclear cells. Rather than going through the commercial service, samples from a few later patients were sequenced in-house on an Illumina MiSeq and processed with MiXCR. Overall study results and their limits: The conclusions were limited by the relatively low number and heterogeneity of the intestinal transplant patients. GvH clones turned up in recipient bone marrow, with some appearing earlier in ileal mucosa or blood, a pattern consistent with an intestinal mucosal origin. Patients with donor T cell macrochimerism had high GvH to HvG T cell clonal ratios in their allografts. Early after transplant, peak levels of circulating GvH clones were found to be associated with declines in HvG clones.

Reading the germline V gene gives CDR1 MGHRA and CDR2 YSYEKL. From the cysteine up to the phenylalanine, the CDR3 has a length of 17 residues. Left in the record is the CDR3 DNA by itself, 51 bases read in frame from the first base. V loses 1 base, J loses 0 bases, and the germline ends lie 15 bases apart. Blood samples were collected up to 4 times in the first month after transplant and then at least monthly when available. The library relied on the immunoSEQ multiplex PCR assay. For most patients, genomic DNA was subjected to high-throughput TCR-beta CDR3 sequencing by Adaptive Biotechnologies. Under the source paper's analysis protocol: TCR sequencing data for roughly 17 patients were retrieved from Adaptive's ImmunoSEQ software; a few other patients were processed with MiXCR and VDJtools. CDR3 nucleotide sequences shared between donor and recipient were removed because their origin could not be assigned. To count as alloreactive, a clone needed at least 2-fold expansion over unstimulated cells and a minimum CFSE-low frequency of 0.002% (template counts) or 0.001% (read counts). Clones were considered mappable if detected in sequenced pre-transplant spleen, lymph node, or MLR CFSE-low populations of the donor or recipient. Cumulative frequency of alloreactive clones was calculated as a percentage of all sequences weighted by copy number. Entries here come from immuneACCESS through TCRdb and include only in-frame sequences with V and J called. Some clones fail to appear in such tables; in the studies checked, an unresolved V gene covers under half of the shortfall, and the cause of the remainder is unknown. D and trimming were read from the DNA, whereas the V and J calls and clone size are those reported in that table. The sample profile shows about 43,000 clones; just under 95% of them were found once. The top ten constitute 1.6% of the sample.

To note about this clone: Its antigen is currently not known. Within one base of it there is no much larger clone, and no base qualities were kept.

The rearranged chain carries TRBV4-1 and TRBJ1-1; the D gene cannot be named for sure. This material consisted of PBMCs, taken more than 310 days after intestinal transplant. This receptor was taken from a human patient who received an intestinal transplant, so some T cells may come from the graft donor. The bases are TGCGCCAGCAGCCAAGCCTTCGCCCGGATAATGAACACTGAAGCTTTCTTT. It encodes CASSQAFARIMNTEAFF.